This T cell receptor (beta chain) was sequenced during a study of metastatic and nonmetastatic thyroid tumors. Study-level information: Across peripheral blood and tumor or nodule tissue samples taken from malignant and benign thyroid patients, the repertoires were compared with one another.

V lost 5 bases to trimming and J lost 5 bases, with 12 bases between them. Germline lookup yields CDR1 DFQATT and CDR2 SNEGSKA (reference sequence). This CDR3 comprises 13 residues. No patient received treatment before thyroid surgery. Broader study findings: Reports indicated that malignant thyroid tumors showed significantly higher TCR beta diversity than benign nodules did, in blood and tumor.

Original handling: CDR3 differences across clinicopathological groups were used to build a distant-metastasis classifier for papillary thyroid cancer. MiXCR reprocessed the PCR reads for TCRdb. The authors' filters were not applied to this entry. This table has 32,000 or so clones, roughly a fifth appearing once. In this sample, this clone turned up once. Its matching antigen is unknown. This receptor was taken from a female donor with papillary thyroid cancer or a benign thyroid nodule (not recorded which). Some clones in this sample may be carry-over from other donors' samples. Material for sequencing was blood. V gene TRBV20-1 combines with J gene TRBJ2-2; a possible D gene is TRBD1 (6 bases). The DNA for the CDR3 is TGCAGTGCTGAATTAACAGGGACCGGGGAGCTGTTTTTT. As protein: CSAELTGTGELFF.